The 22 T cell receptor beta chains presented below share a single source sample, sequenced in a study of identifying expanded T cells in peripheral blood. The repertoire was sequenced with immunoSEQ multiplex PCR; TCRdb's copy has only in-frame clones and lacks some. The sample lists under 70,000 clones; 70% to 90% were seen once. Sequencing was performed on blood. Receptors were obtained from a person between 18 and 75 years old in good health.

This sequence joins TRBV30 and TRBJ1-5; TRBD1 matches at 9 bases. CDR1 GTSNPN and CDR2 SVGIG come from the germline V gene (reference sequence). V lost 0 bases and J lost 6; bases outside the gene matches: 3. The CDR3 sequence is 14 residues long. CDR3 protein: CAWSVGTGTQPQHF. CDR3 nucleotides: TGTGCCTGGAGTGTAGGGACAGGGACTCAGCCCCAGCATTTT.

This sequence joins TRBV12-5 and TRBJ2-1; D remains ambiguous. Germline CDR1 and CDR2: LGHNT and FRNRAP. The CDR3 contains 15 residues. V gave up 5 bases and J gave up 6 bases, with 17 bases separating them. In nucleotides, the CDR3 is TGTGCTAGTGGTCCCCCAAACCCGACTGCCAATGAGCAGTTCTTC. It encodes CASGPPNPTANEQFF.

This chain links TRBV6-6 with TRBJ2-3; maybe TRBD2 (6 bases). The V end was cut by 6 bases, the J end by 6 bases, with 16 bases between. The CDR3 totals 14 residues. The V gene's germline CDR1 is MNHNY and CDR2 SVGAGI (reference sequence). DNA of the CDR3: TGTGCCAGCAGGAGTAGCGGAATTCGGGATACGCAGTATTTT. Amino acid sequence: CASRSSGIRDTQYF.

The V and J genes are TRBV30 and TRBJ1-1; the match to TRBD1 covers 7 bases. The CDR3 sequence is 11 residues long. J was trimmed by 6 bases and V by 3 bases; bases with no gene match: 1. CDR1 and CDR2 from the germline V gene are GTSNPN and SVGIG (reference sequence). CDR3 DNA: TGTGCCTGGAGCGACAGGGCTGAAGCTTTCTTT. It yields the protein CAWSDRAEAFF. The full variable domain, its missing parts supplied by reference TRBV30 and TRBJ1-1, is SQTIHQWPATLVQPVGSPLSLECTVEGTSNPNLYWYRQAAGRGLQLLFYSVGIGQISSEVPQNLSASRPQDRQFILSSKKLLLSDSGFYLCAWSDRAEAFFGQGTRLTVV.

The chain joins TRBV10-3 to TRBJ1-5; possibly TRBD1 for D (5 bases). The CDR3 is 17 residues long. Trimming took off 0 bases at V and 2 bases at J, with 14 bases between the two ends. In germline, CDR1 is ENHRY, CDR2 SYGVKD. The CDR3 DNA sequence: TGTGCCATCAGTGAGTCGACCCCGGGGGTAGGCAATCAGCCCCAGCATTTT. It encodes CAISESTPGVGNQPQHF.

This CDR3 reads CASSIGTGRGSYEQYF. CDR3 DNA: TGTGCCAGTAGTATCGGGACAGGGAGAGGCTCCTACGAGCAGTACTTC. The gene calls are TRBV19 and TRBJ2-7, with TRBD1 matching 9 bases. This CDR3 has 16 amino acids. From germline, CDR1 is LNHDA and CDR2 SQIVND (reference sequence). Losses at the gene ends were 3 bases for V and 0 bases for J; bases not matched to a gene: 6.

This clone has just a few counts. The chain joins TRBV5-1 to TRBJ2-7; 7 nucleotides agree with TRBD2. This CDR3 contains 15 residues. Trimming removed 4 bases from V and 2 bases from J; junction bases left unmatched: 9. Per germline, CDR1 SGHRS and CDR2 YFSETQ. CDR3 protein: CASSRAGTNAYEQYF. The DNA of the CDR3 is TGCGCCAGCAGCCGAGCCGGGACTAATGCCTACGAGCAGTACTTC. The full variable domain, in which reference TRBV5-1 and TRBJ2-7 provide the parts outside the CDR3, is KAGVTQTPRYLIKTRGQQVTLSCSPISGHRSVSWYQQTPGQGLQFLFEYFSETQRNKGNFPGRFSGRQFSNSRSEMNVSTLELGDSALYLCASSRAGTNAYEQYFGPGTRLTVT.

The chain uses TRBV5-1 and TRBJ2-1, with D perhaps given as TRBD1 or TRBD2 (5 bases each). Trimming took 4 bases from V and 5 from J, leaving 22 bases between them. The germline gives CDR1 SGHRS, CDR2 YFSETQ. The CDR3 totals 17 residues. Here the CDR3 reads CASSTWGGDVANNEQFF. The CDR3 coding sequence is TGCGCCAGCAGCACCTGGGGTGGGGACGTAGCTAACAATGAGCAGTTCTTC.

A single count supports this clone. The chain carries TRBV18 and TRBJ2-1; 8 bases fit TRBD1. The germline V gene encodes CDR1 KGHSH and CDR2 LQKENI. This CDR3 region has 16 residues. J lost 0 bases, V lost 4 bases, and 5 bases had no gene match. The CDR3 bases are TGTGCCAGCTCACAAGGACAGGGCCACTCCTACAATGAGCAGTTCTTC. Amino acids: CASSQGQGHSYNEQFF.

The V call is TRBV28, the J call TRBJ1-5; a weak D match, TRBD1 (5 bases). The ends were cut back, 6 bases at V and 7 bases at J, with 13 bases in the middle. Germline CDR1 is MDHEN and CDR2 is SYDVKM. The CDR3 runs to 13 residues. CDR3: CASRGQIGQPQHF. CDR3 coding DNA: TGTGCCAGCAGAGGACAAATCGGCCAGCCCCAGCATTTT.

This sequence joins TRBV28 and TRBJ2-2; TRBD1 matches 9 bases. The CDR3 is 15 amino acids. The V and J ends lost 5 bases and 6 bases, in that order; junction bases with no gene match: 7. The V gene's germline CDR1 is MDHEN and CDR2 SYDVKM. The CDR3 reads CASSPRDRDAGELFF. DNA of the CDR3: TGTGCCAGCAGTCCCCGGGACAGGGACGCCGGGGAGCTGTTTTTT.

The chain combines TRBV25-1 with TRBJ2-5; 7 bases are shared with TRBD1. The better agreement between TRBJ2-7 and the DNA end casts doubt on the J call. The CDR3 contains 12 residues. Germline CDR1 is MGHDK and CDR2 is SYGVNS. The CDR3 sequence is CASSRQGYEQYF. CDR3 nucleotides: TGTGCCAGCAGTCGACAGGGCTACGAGCAGTACTTC.

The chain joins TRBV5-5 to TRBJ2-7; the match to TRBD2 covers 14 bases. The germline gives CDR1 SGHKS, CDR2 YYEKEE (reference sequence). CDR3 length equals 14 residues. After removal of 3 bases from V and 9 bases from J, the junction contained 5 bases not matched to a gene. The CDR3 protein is CASSSGTSGGRQYF. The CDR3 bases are TGTGCCAGCAGCTCCGGGACTAGCGGGGGAAGGCAGTACTTC.

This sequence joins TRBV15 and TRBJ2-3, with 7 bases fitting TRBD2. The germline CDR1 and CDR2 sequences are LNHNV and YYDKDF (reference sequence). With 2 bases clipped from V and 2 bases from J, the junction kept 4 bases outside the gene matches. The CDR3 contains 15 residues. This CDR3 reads CATSRPGLSTDTQYF. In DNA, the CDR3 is TGTGCCACCAGCAGACCGGGACTATCCACAGATACGCAGTATTTT.

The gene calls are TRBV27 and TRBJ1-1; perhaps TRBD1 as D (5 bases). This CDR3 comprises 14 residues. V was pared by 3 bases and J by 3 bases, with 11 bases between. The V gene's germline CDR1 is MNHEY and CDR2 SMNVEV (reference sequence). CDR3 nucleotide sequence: TGTGCCAGCAGTTTTTCAGGGTTATACACTGAAGCTTTCTTT. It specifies CASSFSGLYTEAFF.

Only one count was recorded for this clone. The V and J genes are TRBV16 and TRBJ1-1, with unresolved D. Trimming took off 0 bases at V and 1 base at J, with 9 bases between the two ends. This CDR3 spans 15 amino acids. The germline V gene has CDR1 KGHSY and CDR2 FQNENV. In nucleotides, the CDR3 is TGTGCCAGCAGCCAATCGCCGGGGAGGAACACTGAAGCTTTCTTT. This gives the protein CASSQSPGRNTEAFF.

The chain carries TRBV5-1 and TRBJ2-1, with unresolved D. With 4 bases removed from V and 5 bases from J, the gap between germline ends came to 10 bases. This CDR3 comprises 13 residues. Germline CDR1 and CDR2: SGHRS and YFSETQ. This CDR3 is CASSIIPNNEQFF. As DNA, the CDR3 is TGCGCCAGCAGCATTATACCAAACAATGAGCAGTTCTTC.

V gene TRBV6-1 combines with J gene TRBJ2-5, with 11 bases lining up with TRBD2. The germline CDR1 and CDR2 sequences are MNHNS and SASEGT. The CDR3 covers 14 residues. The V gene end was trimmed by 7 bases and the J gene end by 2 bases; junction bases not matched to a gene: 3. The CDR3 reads CASTGTSGQETQYF. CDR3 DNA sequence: TGTGCCAGCACAGGGACTAGCGGACAAGAGACCCAGTACTTC.

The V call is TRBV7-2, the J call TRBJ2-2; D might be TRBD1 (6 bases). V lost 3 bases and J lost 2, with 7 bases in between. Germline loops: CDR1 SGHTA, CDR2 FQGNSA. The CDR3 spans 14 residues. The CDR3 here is CASSLGHNTGELFF. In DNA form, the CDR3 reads TGTGCCAGCAGCTTGGGACACAACACCGGGGAGCTGTTTTTT.

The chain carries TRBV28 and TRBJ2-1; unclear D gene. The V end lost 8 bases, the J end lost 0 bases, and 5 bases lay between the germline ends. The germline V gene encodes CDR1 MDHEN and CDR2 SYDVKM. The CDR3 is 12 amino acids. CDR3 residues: CASGSSYNEQFF. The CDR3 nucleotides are TGTGCCAGCGGCTCCTCCTACAATGAGCAGTTCTTC.

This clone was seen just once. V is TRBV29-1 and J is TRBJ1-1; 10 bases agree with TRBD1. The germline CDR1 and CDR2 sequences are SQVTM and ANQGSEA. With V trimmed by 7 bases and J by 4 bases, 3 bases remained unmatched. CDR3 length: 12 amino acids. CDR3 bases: TGCAGCGCTAGGACAGGGGGCACTGAAGCTTTCTTT. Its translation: CSARTGGTEAFF.

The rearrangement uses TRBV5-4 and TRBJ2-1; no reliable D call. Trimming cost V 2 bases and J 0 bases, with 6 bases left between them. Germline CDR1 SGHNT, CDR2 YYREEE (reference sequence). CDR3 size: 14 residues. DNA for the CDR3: TGTGCCAGCAGCTTAAAGAGCTCCTACAATGAGCAGTTCTTC. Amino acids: CASSLKSSYNEQFF.